This record covers a single TCR beta chain. No antigen is known for it. This specimen belongs to a study of T-cell reconstitution after alpha-beta-depleted transplantation in children. General observations from the study: Surviving thymic progenitors and recipient T cells were the source of high TCRbeta diversity at day 60 in some patients.

Library preparation (for TCRbeta) was performed with unique molecular identifiers. TCRdb passed the PCR reads through MiXCR, listing each CDR3 protein once. The table lists about 980,000 distinct CDR3 sequences, about 29% of them singletons. V lost 5 bases and J 0 bases, leaving 17 bases between the germline ends. This CDR3 has 18 amino acids. This chain joins TRBV12-3 or TRBV12-4 and TRBJ2-6; a possible D gene is TRBD1 (5 bases). This specimen consisted of PBMCs, mostly from graft donor cells, obtained 360 days after TCRalphabeta/CD19-depleted stem cell transplant. This TCR came from a boy less than two years old who had a stem cell transplant for SCID, so the T cells may come from the graft donor. The CDR3 region is CASSQYRTRSSGANVLTF. As DNA, the CDR3 is TGTGCCAGCAGTCAGTATAGGACACGTAGCTCTGGGGCCAACGTCCTGACTTTC.